These 8 T cell receptor beta chains came from one sample sequenced in a study of blood T cell repertoires in COVID-19. Libraries were prepared by immunoSEQ multiplex PCR; TCRdb keeps only in-frame clonotypes and omits some of them. This table has around 190,000 clones, 89% appearing once. Material for sequencing was peripheral blood. These receptor sequences come from a man younger than 30 who had recovered from COVID-19.

The chain links TRBV3-1 (or the pseudogene TRBV3-2) to TRBJ1-5; the D is unclear. In germline, CDR1 is LGHDT, CDR2 YNNKEL (reference sequence). The CDR3 length is 15 residues. V lost 1 base to trimming and J lost 3 bases, with 10 bases between them. The CDR3 protein is CASSQGGQPNQPQHF. CDR3 nucleotides: TGTGCCAGCAGCCAAGGAGGGCAGCCCAATCAGCCCCAGCATTTT.

The rearrangement uses TRBV7-9 and TRBJ2-2; D is uncertain. The CDR3 runs 13 residues. CDR1 is SEHNR and CDR2 is FQNEAQ in the germline V gene (reference sequence). V was clipped by 5 bases and J by 6 bases, with 10 bases between them. CDR3 in amino acids: CASSPSGSGELFF. The CDR3 DNA is TGTGCCAGCAGCCCGTCCGGGTCCGGGGAGCTGTTTTTT.

The rearrangement uses TRBV7-2 and TRBJ2-1; 14 nucleotides match TRBD2. V shed 5 bases, J shed 7 bases, and the junction held 7 bases outside the gene matches. CDR1 is SGHTA, CDR2 FQGNSA, per germline. CDR3 length: 16 residues. The DNA of the CDR3 is TGTGCCAGCAGCAAAGGAGGGACTAGCGGGAGTAATGAGCAGTTCTTC. This translates into CASSKGGTSGSNEQFF.

This clone was picked up a small number of times. The rearrangement links TRBV4-1 to TRBJ2-7, with 9 bases matching TRBD2. Germline CDR1 and CDR2: MGHRA and YSYEKL. The junction had 8 bases not matched to a gene; V was cut back by 1 base and J by 4 bases. The CDR3 is 16 residues long. The CDR3 sequence: CASSQGIAGVRYEQYF. The DNA for the CDR3 is TGCGCCAGCAGCCAAGGTATAGCGGGAGTGAGGTACGAGCAGTACTTC.

The chain couples TRBV6-5 to TRBJ2-1, with 8 positions matching TRBD1. Per the germline V gene, CDR1 is MNHEY and CDR2 is SVGAGI. The CDR3 sequence is 16 residues long. With V trimmed by 0 bases and J by 0 bases, 1 base remained unmatched. CDR3 amino acids: CASSYSTGVSYNEQFF. The CDR3 coding sequence is TGTGCCAGCAGTTACTCGACAGGGGTCTCCTACAATGAGCAGTTCTTC.

The V call is TRBV2, the J call TRBJ2-2, with D possibly matching TRBD1 (6 bases). V gave up 5 bases and J gave up 6 bases, with 13 bases separating them. This CDR3 is built from 14 residues. Germline V gene lookup returns CDR1 SNHLY and CDR2 FYNNEI. CDR3 sequence reads: CASSLRDIAGELFF. DNA of the CDR3: TGTGCCAGCAGTCTCCGGGACATTGCCGGGGAGCTGTTTTTT.

The rearrangement joins TRBV7-3 to TRBJ2-1; TRBD2 might be the D (5 bases). This CDR3 has 22 amino acids. The V gene lost 2 bases and the J gene lost 0 bases, with 29 bases spanning the gap. Germline-derived CDR1 and CDR2 are SGHTA and FQGTGA. CDR3 amino acids: CASSLQPTSFIRPGISYNEQFF. DNA of the CDR3: TGTGCCAGCAGCTTACAGCCTACATCTTTCATTCGCCCGGGAATCTCCTACAATGAGCAGTTCTTC. Full variable domain (rest looked up from reference TRBV7-3 and TRBJ2-1): GAGVSQTPSNKVTEKGKYVELRCDPISGHTALYWYRQSLGQGPEFLIYFQGTGAADDSGLPNDRFFAVRPEGSVSTLKIQRTERGDSAVYLCASSLQPTSFIRPGISYNEQFFGPGTRLTVL.

This chain uses TRBV30 with TRBJ2-7; 7 bases agree with TRBD2. The CDR3 length is 13 residues. The germline V gene has CDR1 GTSNPN and CDR2 SVGIG (reference sequence). With V trimmed by 0 bases and J by 2 bases, 1 base remained unmatched. CDR3 residues: CAWSVAGAYEQYF. CDR3 sequence (DNA): TGTGCCTGGAGTGTTGCGGGAGCCTACGAGCAGTACTTC.